The entry below gives a single TCR beta chain sequence along with its context. Its antigen has not been determined. No quality values exist for individual bases; no much larger clone is one base distant. This record belongs to a study of cytomegalovirus exposure and HLA in healthy donors (dated by TCRdb to 2015 to 2018). About the investigation overall: An earlier analysis of roughly 630 of the donors reported about 290 Gb of sequence data and approximately 110 million unique TCR beta sequences from about 179 million T cells. An early release covering about 600 HLA-typed donors comprised roughly 300 gigabases of sequencing data and about 90 million unique TCR sequences. Of the 300 to 500 genotyped donors, approximately 80% were placed in the genetic ancestry cluster associated with self-reported Caucasian donors. The study aimed to test whether cataloging public T cell receptors could reveal signatures of past pathogen exposure. The study profiled the T cell repertoires of 500 to 800 subjects by immunosequencing and related them to cytomegalovirus serostatus. Along with the 666-subject first cohort, a separate validation cohort of approximately 110 different subjects was used. The study combined high-throughput TCR immunosequencing, statistical association of individual TCRs with disease status, and machine learning to predict cytomegalovirus infection status. In a later analysis, previously published TCR beta repertoires from 500 to 750 donors were re-analyzed and high-resolution HLA genotyping was added so that TCR occurrence patterns could be studied. The later analysis used no new phenotypic data to find candidate immune exposures, relying instead on TCR beta sequences and their occurrence across donors. In an earlier analysis of several hundred of the donors, high-throughput TCR beta sequencing was used to judge whether each TCR beta V gene segment behaved as functional or pseudogenic. Alongside the repertoire data, information on donor age, sex, ethnicity and CMV serostatus was compiled. Genome-wide SNP genotypes for about three fifths of the roughly 670 donors were used in a later genetic analysis, which treated that subset as a discovery cohort. Every discovery cohort repertoire had been produced on one sequencing platform. Both class I and class II loci were covered by HLA typing, at four-digit resolution. Typing coverage differed by locus: A, B, C, DRB1 and DQB1 were typed in about 620-630 donors, DQA1 in 500 to 550, DPA1 in 600 to 610, and DPB1 in 400 to 490. A handful of DR-DQ haplotypes were handled as single units for association and clustering because linkage in the cohort was strong. Across some 400 genotyped donors of the cohort, an average of approximately 240,000 unique TCR beta nucleotide sequences per donor were sequenced, and roughly 17% of those sequences were non-productive.

Libraries were prepared through the immunoSEQ multiplex PCR assay. For the multiplex PCR, a mixture combining 60 forward primers for TCR Vbeta segments and 13 reverse primers for TCR Jbeta segments was used. The CDR3 region of rearranged TCR beta genes was amplified from genomic DNA with a multiplex PCR assay. The Illumina HiSeq System was used to sequence the amplified TCR beta libraries as 87-base-pair reads. The paper's processing steps were these. Across the 600 to 700 repertoires, a later analysis counted 80 million or so unique TCR beta chains, roughly 11 million of which were shared by at least two donors. A nearest-neighbor algorithm error-corrected the raw reads and collapsed the reads into unique sequences, merging closely related sequences to remove PCR and sequencing errors. To assign V, D and J gene segments, CDR3 sequences were aligned to IMGT reference sequences. Each retained sequence needed at least a six-nucleotide match to both a V gene segment and a J gene segment. Rearrangements were classified as productive when the CDR3 lacked stop codons and remained in frame with V and J, and all other rearrangements were classified as non-productive. CDR3 was defined according to IMGT convention as the region running from the second conserved V-encoded cysteine to the conserved J-encoded phenylalanine. The earlier analysis of fewer than 700 of the donors excluded sequences that lacked an unambiguous match to a single V gene segment. An earlier analysis of some 610 of the donors called V segments functional above 56.7% productive rearrangements and segregating when the between-donor standard deviation exceeded 5%. A statistical classification framework was built to diagnose cytomegalovirus status from the catalog of TCR beta chain sequences. In a later analysis, V and J genes were assigned by comparing TCR nucleotide sequences against IMGT/GENE-DB human TR gene sequences. In a later analysis, CDR3 sequences and most-parsimonious VDJ recombination scenarios were assigned using the TCRdist pipeline. In a later analysis, each TCR beta chain was defined by its CDR3 amino acid sequence together with its V-gene family, and reads without a unique V-gene family were excluded. To address suspected cross-contamination and a sequencing artifact, a later analysis removed a few hundred highly shared, low-generation-probability nucleotide sequences. In a later analysis, a clonal expansion index for each public chain was calculated from normalized within-repertoire ranks of inferred template counts. Generation probabilities in a later analysis came from a VDJ recombination model fitted to out-of-frame rearrangements, and those results were checked against IGoR. In a later analysis, hypergeometric tests were used to score TCR-TCR, TCR-HLA and TCR-CMV co-occurrence, with a repertoire-size bias correction applied to TCR pairs. To estimate false discovery rates, a later analysis permuted the HLA or CMV assignments 20 times. In a later analysis, co-occurring TCRs were grouped with DBSCAN, and TCRdist sequence similarity was added when clustering was performed within HLA-allele-positive subsets. Repertoires with fewer than 30,000 or more than 120,000 public chains were left out of co-occurrence clustering, as were about 5 repertoires with anomalous nucleotide sharing. What TCRdb holds here is the immuneACCESS table cut down to in-frame rearrangements. Part of the clones is not present; checked against another copy, under half of the missing clones reflect an unresolved V gene, and the others are unexplained. That table is the source of V, J and clone size, and D and trimming were worked out from the DNA. Across this sample there are 140,000 or so clones, with roughly three quarters seen only once. Around 4.2% of the sample goes to the ten largest clones.

For this chain, trimming is 3 bases at the V end and 4 bases at the J end, and the number of junction bases without a gene match is 7. Spanning cysteine to phenylalanine, the CDR3 consists of 16 amino acids. Only the CDR3 part of the read is kept: 48 bases, read in frame from the first base. Reading the germline V gene (reference sequence) gives CDR1 SEHNR and CDR2 FQNEAQ. The cohort was made up of approximately 670 healthy bone marrow donors. At the time of sampling, all cohort members were nominally healthy, though unrecorded immune exposures were likely present. The donor tested CMV seronegative, placing the donor among the 350 to 400 seronegative members of the cohort. Every donor gave a peripheral blood sample, and the peripheral blood mononuclear cells from that sample were used for TCR beta sequencing. Genomic DNA was extracted from the blood cell samples with the Qiagen DNeasy Blood Extraction Kit.

Study-wide findings and limitations: Sequencing depth was assumed to be roughly uniform across donors in the presence/absence analyses, though that assumption may not hold. In a later genetic analysis, fewer N-insertions in productive TCRs were reported among donors in an Asian-associated ancestry cluster than the approximately 630-donor mean. Linkage disequilibrium might explain the correlated functional status among segregating V segments, but an unknown experimental factor could not be excluded. The authors suggested that the approach could potentially be generalized to other disease states and immunological phenotypes. Compared with equally common non-associated chains, HLA-associated TCR beta chains in a later analysis were more clonally expanded and had lower generation probabilities. Most TCR sequences were observed very rarely across donors, whereas some public TCRs were present in many individuals. The study gave a list of 150 to 200 TCR beta chains associated with cytomegalovirus. Only TCR beta chains were sequenced in this cohort, and the absence of alpha or paired-chain data limited detectable features. Specific HLA alleles were associated with more than 15,000 TCR beta sequences at a false discovery rate of 0.05 in a later analysis. Approximately 18 rarely observed V segments, including chromosome 9 orphons, were excluded from the earlier analysis of several hundred of the donors because counts were too low. The classifier was reported to diagnose cytomegalovirus status with high specificity and sensitivity in both the original and validation cohorts. Some IMGT-functional V segments, including TRBV6-2 and TRBV6-3, could not be told apart with the 87-base-pair reads, so those segments were excluded. In a later analysis, several top co-occurrence clusters were reported to appear linked to parvovirus B19, influenza, CMV and Epstein-Barr virus. In vitro tests confirmed that a few of the cytomegalovirus-associated TCR beta chains recognize cytomegalovirus antigens. A cluster of highly shared sequence variants was judged likely to be a technical artifact of the sequencing pipeline. According to a later analysis, most CMV-associated TCR beta chains appeared to be HLA-restricted, and the HLA associations seemed to be driven largely by CMV exposure. Immune exposure information for the cohort was limited to CMV serostatus. A further reported finding was that TCR beta sequences accurately predicted the HLA-A and HLA-B alleles for most subjects in the first cohort. According to a later analysis, TCR association rates differed among HLA loci, with DRB1 alleles showing the most associated TCRs and HLA-C alleles showing the fewest. V-gene and J-gene trimming of TCR beta chains was associated with a missense DCLRE1C variant in a later genetic analysis, and the association was replicated in an independent cohort. Broadly in line with IMGT annotations, most TCR beta V segments showed up in productive rearrangements about 87% or about 30% of the time in an earlier analysis of around 600 of the donors. When HLA alleles, especially DR and DQ, strongly co-occurred, attributing TCR associations to individual alleles was difficult. Because HLA typing was missing for some donors at each locus, association tests included only the typed subset.

This clonotype was obtained from a man between 60 and 70 years old in good health and CMV-seronegative. The chain uses TRBV7-9 and TRBJ2-1; 9 nucleotides in the junction match TRBD1. The sequencing sample was made of PBMCs. The DNA is as follows: TGTGCCAGCAGCTTGACAGGGGGTAGGGAATACAATGAGCAGTTCTTC. This gives the protein CASSLTGGREYNEQFF.